Listed below are T cell receptor beta chains from one sample, sequenced in a study of blood T cell repertoires in COVID-19. This table comes from immunoSEQ multiplex PCR, and its TCRdb copy is limited to in-frame clones, with some not included. The profile shows about 310,000 clones, 70% to 90% of them singletons. Sequencing was carried out using PBMCs or T cells enriched from blood (not recorded which). The receptors were sampled from a woman between 35 and 50 years old who had recovered from COVID-19. The CDR3 runs from the conserved cysteine through the conserved F or W. A D gene is named only where the DNA matches it firmly. Clone size appears in some rows only: once, few, many, or a class for an expanded clone.

abundance: -; d_gene: -; j_gene: TRBJ2-1; v_gene: TRBV24-1; CDR3aa: CATSTLGQGDNEQFF; CDR3nt: TGTGCCACCAGTACCCTAGGGCAGGGCGACAATGAGCAGTTCTTC
abundance: -; d_gene: TRBD1; j_gene: TRBJ2-1; v_gene: TRBV19; CDR3aa: CASSIYRTGTYNEQFF; CDR3nt: TGTGCCAGTAGTATTTACAGGACAGGGACCTACAATGAGCAGTTCTTC
abundance: -; d_gene: TRBD2; j_gene: TRBJ2-3; v_gene: TRBV30; CDR3aa: CASEGTSGGAGDTQYF; CDR3nt: TGTGCCTCCGAGGGGACTAGCGGGGGGGCTGGAGATACGCAGTATTTT
abundance: once; d_gene: TRBD2; j_gene: TRBJ2-1; v_gene: TRBV7-2; CDR3aa: CASSFPAGGSYNEQFF; CDR3nt: TGTGCCAGCAGCTTCCCTGCGGGAGGGTCCTACAATGAGCAGTTCTTC
abundance: -; d_gene: TRBD1; j_gene: TRBJ1-2; v_gene: TRBV7-9; CDR3aa: CASSQGGVNYGYTF; CDR3nt: TGTGCCAGCAGCCAGGGGGGAGTTAACTATGGCTACACCTTC
abundance: -; d_gene: -; j_gene: TRBJ1-1; v_gene: TRBV25-1; CDR3aa: CASRWGGSNTEAFF; CDR3nt: TGTGCCAGCAGGTGGGGGGGCAGTAACACTGAAGCTTTCTTT
abundance: -; d_gene: -; j_gene: TRBJ2-5; v_gene: TRBV15; CDR3aa: CATSRQGSETQYF; CDR3nt: TGTGCCACCAGCAGACAGGGGTCAGAGACCCAGTACTTC
abundance: once; d_gene: TRBD1; j_gene: TRBJ1-4; v_gene: TRBV7-2; CDR3aa: CASSFDRGLNEKLFF; CDR3nt: TGTGCCAGCAGCTTCGACAGGGGCCTTAATGAAAAACTGTTTTTT
abundance: -; d_gene: TRBD1; j_gene: TRBJ1-3; v_gene: TRBV6-5; CDR3aa: CASSYSPTSTGNTIYF; CDR3nt: TGTGCCAGCAGTTACTCCCCCACATCGACAGGGAACACCATATATTTT
abundance: -; d_gene: -; j_gene: TRBJ2-7; v_gene: TRBV5-1; CDR3aa: CASSSVPEEEQYF; CDR3nt: TGCGCCAGCAGCTCGGTCCCTGAGGAGGAGCAGTACTTC
abundance: once; d_gene: TRBD2; j_gene: TRBJ2-1; v_gene: TRBV7-9; CDR3aa: CASSLALGLVHNEQFF; CDR3nt: TGTGCCAGCAGCTTAGCCCTAGGACTAGTTCACAATGAGCAGTTCTTC
abundance: -; d_gene: TRBD2; j_gene: TRBJ2-1; v_gene: TRBV19; CDR3aa: CASRLALDYNEQFF; CDR3nt: TGTGCCAGTCGACTAGCGCTAGACTACAATGAGCAGTTCTTC
abundance: -; d_gene: -; j_gene: TRBJ1-1; v_gene: TRBV5-4; CDR3aa: CASSLDAVRMNTEAFF; CDR3nt: TGTGCCAGCAGCTTGGACGCCGTGAGGATGAACACTGAAGCTTTCTTT
abundance: once; d_gene: TRBD1; j_gene: TRBJ2-1; v_gene: TRBV24-1; CDR3aa: CATSDGQGFPDEQFF; CDR3nt: TGTGCCACCAGTGACGGACAGGGATTTCCTGATGAGCAGTTCTTC
abundance: -; d_gene: TRBD1; j_gene: TRBJ1-2; v_gene: TRBV7-2; CDR3aa: CASSPSRDRLHCTF; CDR3nt: TGTGCCAGCAGCCCAAGCCGGGACAGACTTCACTGCACCTTC
abundance: -; d_gene: TRBD1; j_gene: TRBJ1-5; v_gene: TRBV3-1/TRBV3-2; CDR3aa: CASRSTGTGSQPQHF; CDR3nt: TGTGCCAGCAGGTCAACCGGGACAGGGAGTCAGCCCCAGCATTTT
abundance: -; d_gene: TRBD1; j_gene: TRBJ1-4; v_gene: TRBV28; CDR3aa: CASQIGGVNEKLFF; CDR3nt: TGTGCCAGCCAAATAGGGGGCGTTAATGAAAAACTGTTTTTT
abundance: -; d_gene: -; j_gene: TRBJ1-5; v_gene: TRBV13; CDR3aa: CASSLGTGWGNQPQHF; CDR3nt: TGTGCCAGCAGCTTAGGGACAGGTTGGGGCAATCAGCCCCAGCATTTT
abundance: -; d_gene: -; j_gene: TRBJ2-3; v_gene: TRBV10-1; CDR3aa: CASSEGRTTDTQYF; CDR3nt: TGCGCCAGCAGTGAGGGACGGACTACAGATACGCAGTATTTT
abundance: -; d_gene: TRBD1; j_gene: TRBJ2-2; v_gene: TRBV19; CDR3aa: CASISRDRVGGELFF; CDR3nt: TGTGCCAGTATATCCCGGGACAGGGTCGGCGGGGAGCTGTTTTTT
abundance: -; d_gene: TRBD2; j_gene: TRBJ2-2; v_gene: TRBV19; CDR3aa: CASKTSGGPGHGELFF; CDR3nt: TGTGCCAGTAAGACTAGCGGGGGGCCAGGTCACGGGGAGCTGTTTTTT
abundance: -; d_gene: -; j_gene: TRBJ2-3; v_gene: TRBV7-2; CDR3aa: CASSLVPTNNGQDTQYF; CDR3nt: TGTGCCAGCAGCTTAGTTCCGACTAACAATGGCCAAGATACGCAGTATTTT
abundance: -; d_gene: TRBD2; j_gene: TRBJ2-3; v_gene: TRBV7-2; CDR3aa: CASSLNREREGADTQYF; CDR3nt: TGTGCCAGCAGCTTAAATCGGGAGCGGGAGGGCGCAGATACGCAGTATTTT
abundance: -; d_gene: TRBD1; j_gene: TRBJ1-2; v_gene: TRBV19; CDR3aa: CASTTTGGANYGYTF; CDR3nt: TGTGCCAGTACCACGACAGGGGGCGCTAACTATGGCTACACCTTC
abundance: -; d_gene: TRBD1; j_gene: TRBJ1-2; v_gene: TRBV20-1; CDR3aa: CSAQGARGYTF; CDR3nt: TGCAGTGCACAGGGGGCGCGGGGCTACACCTTC
abundance: -; d_gene: -; j_gene: TRBJ1-3; v_gene: TRBV30; CDR3aa: CAGGRLENTIYF; CDR3nt: TGTGCCGGGGGCCGACTTGAAAACACCATATATTTT
abundance: -; d_gene: TRBD1; j_gene: TRBJ2-7; v_gene: TRBV18; CDR3aa: CASSPRDRGSSTYEQYF; CDR3nt: TGTGCCAGCTCCCCGCGGGACAGGGGGTCTAGCACCTACGAGCAGTACTTC
abundance: -; d_gene: -; j_gene: TRBJ1-5; v_gene: TRBV2; CDR3aa: CASSEQPVGVQPQHF; CDR3nt: TGTGCCAGCAGTGAACAGCCGGTAGGGGTTCAGCCCCAGCATTTT